The 32 T cell receptor beta chains reported below all come from one sample, sequenced in a study of blood T cell repertoires in COVID-19. Generated by immunoSEQ multiplex PCR, the TCRdb table keeps only in-frame clones and is missing some. The sample lists around 450,000 clones, 85% to 90% occurring once. The sequenced sample consisted of peripheral blood. These receptor sequences come from a woman in her 30s with acute or convalescent COVID-19.

The gene calls are TRBV9 and TRBJ2-2; TRBD2 might be the D (6 bases). The CDR3 is 17 amino acids. CDR1 SGDLS and CDR2 YYNGEE come from the germline V gene. Trimming removed 4 bases from V and 1 base from J, with 17 bases in between. The CDR3 region is CASSQRGGAVNTGELFF. The CDR3 bases are TGTGCCAGCAGCCAACGGGGAGGCGCCGTGAACACCGGGGAGCTGTTTTTT. The full variable domain, rest sourced from reference TRBV9 and TRBJ2-2, is DSGVTQTPKHLITATGQRVTLRCSPRSGDLSVYWYQQSLDQGLQFLIQYYNGEERAKGNILERFSAQQFPDLHSELNLSSLELGDSALYFCASSQRGGAVNTGELFFGEGSRLTVL.

This chain connects TRBV29-1 to TRBJ2-5; the D gene is possibly TRBD2 (5 bases). The CDR3 totals 15 residues. Germline V gene data show CDR1 as SQVTM and CDR2 as ANQGSEA. V was trimmed by 2 bases and J by 2 bases, leaving 15 bases between them. The CDR3 region is CSVEMSGTKQETQYF. As DNA, the CDR3 is TGCAGCGTTGAAATGAGCGGAACTAAACAAGAGACCCAGTACTTC.

The chain links TRBV10-3 to TRBJ1-5; D might be TRBD1 (5 bases). This CDR3 comprises 16 residues. Trimming removed 3 bases at V and 2 bases at J, with 14 bases between. The V gene's germline CDR1 is ENHRY and CDR2 SYGVKD. DNA of the CDR3: TGTGCCATCAGTGAAGGTGGCAGGGCAGGCAATCAGCCCCAGCATTTT. Translation: CAISEGGRAGNQPQHF.

V and J are TRBV5-5 and TRBJ2-7; 9 positions match TRBD1. After removal of 4 bases from V and 7 bases from J, the junction contained 6 bases not matched to a gene. The CDR3 covers 13 residues. In germline, CDR1 is SGHKS, CDR2 YYEKEE (reference sequence). DNA of the CDR3: TGTGCCAGCAGCCTAGGGACAGGGAGGGAGCAGTACTTC. It is translated as CASSLGTGREQYF.

This rearrangement joins TRBV10-2 to TRBJ2-7, with D perhaps matching TRBD1 (5 bases). This CDR3 has 16 amino acids. With 6 bases removed from V and 0 bases from J, the gap between germline ends came to 18 bases. CDR1 is WSHSY and CDR2 is SAAADI in the germline V gene. CDR3 region: CASSNTGQRSSYEQYF. In DNA form, the CDR3 reads TGCGCCAGCAGCAACACAGGTCAACGTTCCTCCTACGAGCAGTACTTC.

J is TRBJ2-7 and V is TRBV7-8; 8 nucleotides line up with TRBD1. The CDR3 spans 14 residues. Germline trimming cut 6 bases from V and 5 bases from J; bases unmatched to any gene: 9. CDR1 and CDR2 from the germline V gene are SGHVS and FQNEAQ. CDR3 residues: CASRVDRGANEQYF. The CDR3, as DNA: TGTGCCAGCAGGGTTGACAGGGGTGCTAACGAGCAGTACTTC.

The J gene is TRBJ2-7, the V gene TRBV6-5; 7 nucleotides line up with TRBD2. There are 15 residues in the CDR3. J was trimmed by 1 base and V by 0 bases; bases with no gene match: 3. Germline V CDR1 and CDR2: MNHEY, SVGAGI. CDR3 bases: TGTGCCAGCAGTTACTCTCGGGGAGGGTCCTACGAGCAGTACTTC. This encodes CASSYSRGGSYEQYF.

The J gene is TRBJ2-2, the V gene TRBV9; D is unresolved. Germline CDR1 is SGDLS and CDR2 is YYNGEE. This CDR3 is 14 amino acids long. Trimming shortened V by 4 bases and J by 0 bases, and 7 bases separated the two germline ends. CDR3 region: CASSTNTNTGELFF. Written as DNA, the CDR3 is TGTGCCAGCAGCACGAACACGAACACCGGGGAGCTGTTTTTT.

This sequence joins TRBV30 and TRBJ2-1; D possibly corresponds to TRBD1 (5 bases). CDR1 is GTSNPN and CDR2 is SVGIG in the germline V gene (reference sequence). Trimming took off 5 bases at V and 8 bases at J, with 13 bases between the two ends. There are 12 residues in the CDR3. CDR3 in amino acids: CAWQGRVYEQFF. The CDR3, as DNA: TGTGCCTGGCAGGGCAGGGTGTATGAGCAGTTCTTC.

The J gene is TRBJ2-7, the V gene TRBV5-5; 10 bases agree with TRBD1. J lost 4 bases, V lost 4 bases, and 5 bases had no gene match. The CDR3 totals 14 residues. The V gene's germline CDR1 is SGHKS and CDR2 YYEKEE (reference sequence). The CDR3 nucleotides read TGTGCCAGCAGCCACGACAGGGGGCAATACGAGCAGTACTTC. Translating it yields CASSHDRGQYEQYF.

This clone has just one count. The chain carries TRBV6-6 and TRBJ1-1, with D unclear. This CDR3 is 16 amino acids long. Germline CDR1 MNHNY, CDR2 SVGAGI (reference sequence). V lost 4 bases and J 1 base, leaving 16 bases between the germline ends. CDR3 DNA sequence: TGTGCCAGCAGTTCCCCGGGCCTCGGGAGGAACACTGAAGCTTTCTTT. This encodes CASSSPGLGRNTEAFF.

The genes are TRBV7-9 and TRBJ2-7; 7 positions agree with TRBD2. Unmatched junction bases numbered 8, after V lost 2 bases and J lost 1 base. Germline loops: CDR1 SEHNR, CDR2 FQNEAQ (reference sequence). This CDR3 contains 16 residues. The CDR3, as DNA: TGTGCCAGCAGCTTAAGATCGTTGCGGGGGTCCTACGAGCAGTACTTC. Translation gives CASSLRSLRGSYEQYF. Using reference TRBV7-9 and TRBJ2-7 for the parts outside the CDR3, the full variable domain is DTGVSQNPRHKITKRGQNVTFRCDPISEHNRLYWYRQTLGQGPEFLTYFQNEAQLEKSRLLSDRFSAERPKGSFSTLEIQRTEQGDSAMYLCASSLRSLRGSYEQYFGPGTRLTVT.

This CDR3 reads CASSYTIPREAYEQYF. The CDR3 nucleotides are TGTGCCAGCAGTTACACCATCCCCCGGGAAGCCTACGAGCAGTACTTC. The rearrangement uses TRBV6-5 and TRBJ2-7; weak D call: TRBD2 (5 bases). The germline V gene has CDR1 MNHEY and CDR2 SVGAGI. The CDR3 length is 16 residues. V lost 2 bases to trimming and J lost 2 bases, with 16 bases between them.

V and J are TRBV5-5 and TRBJ1-5; TRBD1 might be the D (5 bases). The CDR3 is 15 residues long. V lost 5 bases and J lost 6, with 18 bases in between. CDR1 SGHKS and CDR2 YYEKEE come from the germline V gene (reference sequence). Written as DNA, the CDR3 is TGTGCCAGCAGTAGGGGCAGCGGGACGGGTCAGCCCCAGCATTTT. As protein: CASSRGSGTGQPQHF.

The V call is TRBV5-6, the J call TRBJ2-3, with 13 bases aligning to TRBD2. CDR3 length: 16 amino acids. The germline gives CDR1 SGHDT, CDR2 YYEEEE. V was clipped by 4 bases and J by 4 bases; unmatched bases: 6. CDR3 in amino acids: CASSIRTSGGPDTQYF. The CDR3 region has the DNA TGTGCCAGCAGCATACGGACTAGCGGGGGCCCAGATACGCAGTATTTT.

This clone occurred once. The CDR3 region is CASRPAGLSYNEQFF. The CDR3 nucleotides are TGTGCCAGCAGGCCAGCGGGGTTATCCTACAATGAGCAGTTCTTC. V usage is TRBV28 and J usage is TRBJ2-1; 7 bases are shared with TRBD2. V shed 6 bases, J shed 1 base, and the junction held 6 bases outside the gene matches. The CDR3 runs 15 residues. Germline CDR1 is MDHEN and CDR2 is SYDVKM.

The chain is built from TRBV10-3 and TRBJ2-4; D call uncertain. V was clipped by 0 bases and J by 7 bases, with 13 bases between them. Per germline, CDR1 ENHRY and CDR2 SYGVKD. The CDR3 runs 15 residues. The chain's CDR3 is CAISESGSAGNIQYF. CDR3 nucleotides: TGTGCCATCAGTGAGTCCGGATCCGCCGGGAACATTCAGTACTTC.

The J gene is TRBJ2-1, the V gene TRBV6-5; TRBD2 matches 11 bases. With V trimmed by 2 bases and J by 10 bases, 10 bases remained unmatched. Per the germline V gene, CDR1 is MNHEY and CDR2 is SVGAGI. The CDR3 has 16 amino acids. Here the CDR3 reads CASSYLPSGGSGEQFF. The CDR3 coding sequence is TGTGCCAGCAGTTACCTACCTAGCGGGGGGAGTGGAGAGCAGTTCTTC.

This chain links TRBV5-1 with TRBJ2-1, with TRBD1 matching over 10 bases. V lost 3 bases to trimming and J lost 0 bases; unmatched junction nucleotides: 6. The CDR3 is made up of 17 amino acids. Germline V CDR1 and CDR2: SGHRS, YFSETQ. The CDR3 loop reads CASSSRQGASSYNEQFF. DNA of the CDR3: TGCGCCAGCAGCTCTAGACAGGGGGCGAGCTCCTACAATGAGCAGTTCTTC. The whole variable domain, filled in from reference TRBV5-1 and TRBJ2-1, reads KAGVTQTPRYLIKTRGQQVTLSCSPISGHRSVSWYQQTPGQGLQFLFEYFSETQRNKGNFPGRFSGRQFSNSRSEMNVSTLELGDSALYLCASSSRQGASSYNEQFFGPGTRLTVL.

V usage is TRBV2 and J usage is TRBJ1-2, with 10 bases lining up with TRBD1. CDR1 and CDR2 from the germline V gene are SNHLY and FYNNEI. Unmatched junction bases numbered 8, after V lost 6 bases and J lost 4 bases. The CDR3 is 15 amino acids. CDR3 coding DNA: TGTGCCAGCAGACCGGGACAGGGGTATGGCTATGGCTACACCTTC. This gives the protein CASRPGQGYGYGYTF.

The rearrangement links TRBV18 to TRBJ1-2, with D perhaps TRBD1 (6 bases). There are 15 residues in the CDR3. The V end lost 3 bases, the J end lost 2 bases, and 13 bases lay between the germline ends. Germline CDR1 is KGHSH and CDR2 is LQKENI. The CDR3 region is CASSPATGFNYGYTF. CDR3 bases: TGTGCCAGCTCACCTGCGACAGGATTCAACTATGGCTACACCTTC.

The J gene is TRBJ2-3, the V gene TRBV19; 9 nucleotides line up with TRBD1. This CDR3 region has 15 residues. CDR1 and CDR2 from the germline V gene are LNHDA and SQIVND (reference sequence). V gave up 7 bases and J gave up 1 base; unmatched junction bases: 6. DNA for the CDR3: TGTGCCAGTAACAACAGGGGGCTGCGCACAGATACGCAGTATTTT. It codes for CASNNRGLRTDTQYF.

The chain is built from TRBV11-2 and TRBJ2-7; D might be TRBD1 (6 bases). CDR3 length equals 12 residues. V was shortened by 5 bases and J by 6 bases, with 11 bases between the two germline ends. The germline V gene encodes CDR1 SGHAT and CDR2 FQNNGV. The CDR3 loop is CASSPMGAEQYF. The CDR3 bases are TGTGCCAGCAGCCCTATGGGGGCCGAGCAGTACTTC.

Of note for this clone: This specimen includes other DNA sequences encoding the same CDR3. The chain employs TRBV28 and TRBJ2-3; a weak D match, TRBD2 (7 bases). Trimming took off 2 bases at V and 4 bases at J, with 16 bases between the two ends. The germline CDR1 and CDR2 sequences are MDHEN and SYDVKM. The CDR3 contains 16 residues. CDR3: CASSLKAGGRADTQYF. CDR3 coding DNA: TGTGCCAGCAGTTTAAAGGCCGGGGGGCGGGCAGATACGCAGTATTTT.

The chain combines TRBV2 with TRBJ1-3, with D uncertain. Deletions cut 8 bases from V and 0 bases from J, with 11 bases between. The CDR3 has 14 residues. CDR1 is SNHLY, CDR2 FYNNEI, per germline. The CDR3 here is CASRFFGSGNTIYF. The CDR3 DNA reads TGTGCCAGCCGGTTTTTCGGCTCTGGAAACACCATATATTTT.

The chain recombines TRBV24-1 with TRBJ1-2; D call uncertain. Germline V gives CDR1 KGHDR, CDR2 SFDVKD. This CDR3 spans 13 amino acids. Between the trimmed V and J ends, which lost 5 bases and 3 bases, there was a span of 9 bases. For the CDR3, the DNA is TGTGCCACCAGTGGGGAGGCCTACTATGGCTACACCTTC. Protein product: CATSGEAYYGYTF.

V and J are TRBV9 and TRBJ2-3; 8 bases are a match to TRBD1. The CDR3 runs to 15 residues. Germline CDR1 is SGDLS and CDR2 is YYNGEE. V trimming: 5 bases; J trimming: 4 bases; junction bases outside the gene matches: 9. The CDR3 nucleotides read TGTGCCAGCAGTTGGACAGGGTTAGAATCAGATACGCAGTATTTT. Encoded protein: CASSWTGLESDTQYF. The full variable domain, with the rest looked up from reference TRBV9 and TRBJ2-3, is DSGVTQTPKHLITATGQRVTLRCSPRSGDLSVYWYQQSLDQGLQFLIQYYNGEERAKGNILERFSAQQFPDLHSELNLSSLELGDSALYFCASSWTGLESDTQYFGPGTRLTVL.

V is TRBV29-1 and J is TRBJ1-1; D remains unclear. The CDR3 covers 13 residues. Germline CDR1 is SQVTM and CDR2 is ANQGSEA. Trimming left V 6 bases short and J 3 bases short, with 14 bases between. The CDR3 DNA follows: TGCAGCGTATCGAAGACCCAGGACACTGAAGCTTTCTTT. Translated, it gives CSVSKTQDTEAFF.

The chain combines TRBV7-9 with TRBJ2-2; no firm D call. CDR3 length equals 14 residues. CDR1 is SEHNR, CDR2 FQNEAQ, per germline (reference sequence). Trimming removed 2 bases from V and 2 bases from J, with 6 bases in between. The CDR3 here is CASSLLRNTGELFF. The CDR3 nucleotides read TGTGCCAGCAGCTTACTCAGAAACACCGGGGAGCTGTTTTTT.

The chain links TRBV9 to TRBJ2-3; 9 bases are a match to TRBD2. Germline V gives CDR1 SGDLS, CDR2 YYNGEE. Trimming cost V 3 bases and J 3 bases; bases outside gene matches: 11. CDR3 length: 17 amino acids. The CDR3: CASSAHPAGGPTDTQYF. As DNA, the CDR3 is TGTGCCAGCAGCGCCCACCCCGCGGGGGGGCCTACAGATACGCAGTATTTT.

The chain has TRBV2 and TRBJ2-5, with TRBD1 identical over 10 bases. Looked up from germline, CDR1 is SNHLY and CDR2 is FYNNEI. V dropped 4 bases and J dropped 3; count of bases not matched to a gene: 8. The CDR3 is 16 amino acids. CDR3 loop: CASSVNIGTGEETQYF. CDR3 nucleotides: TGTGCCAGCAGTGTTAATATCGGGACAGGGGAAGAGACCCAGTACTTC.

The V gene is TRBV28, the J gene TRBJ2-7, with 7 bases that match TRBD2. In germline, CDR1 is MDHEN, CDR2 SYDVKM. J was trimmed by 6 bases and V by 3 bases; bases with no gene match: 8. The CDR3 is 14 residues long. CDR3 sequence (DNA): TGTGCCAGCAGTTTTCTGGGGAGGGATGGCGAGCAGTACTTC. Protein: CASSFLGRDGEQYF.